The T cell receptor (beta chain) described here comes from a study of a mutant IDH1 vaccine in newly diagnosed glioma. V dropped 8 bases and J dropped 1 base, with 11 bases sitting between them. The CDR3 is made up of 13 amino acids. CDR1 and CDR2 from the germline V gene are SGHAT and FQDESV (reference sequence). As for time point: week 35, safety follow-up. Every vaccination contained 300 ug of the mutant IDH1 20-mer peptide and was paired with topical imiquimod. Patients came in for eight vaccinations, in weeks 1, 3, 5, 7, 11, 15, 19 and 23. TCRdb keeps only in-frame clones here, not all; method: immunoSEQ multiplex PCR. The sample includes about 56,000 clones, approximately 87% of them seen just once. As concerns this clone: Its target is unknown.

The rearrangement joins TRBV11-1 to TRBJ1-1; no definite D call. The sample was PBMCs, taken from a glioma patient whose treatment included an IDH1 peptide vaccine. This TCR was recovered from a man between 40 and 49 years old with glioma. As DNA, the CDR3 is TGTGCCAGCCATCACCGGTGGAACACTGAAGCTTTCTTT. Translating it yields CASHHRWNTEAFF.